Listed below are T cell receptor beta chains from one sample, sequenced in a study of early T cells in non-severe SARS-CoV-2 infection. TCRdb re-analysed the 5' RACE reads in MiXCR, keeping a single row per CDR3 protein. The sample contains about 100,000 distinct CDR3 sequences, about 12% of which appear only once. The sample consisted of whole blood. The receptors come from an adult who was a healthcare worker with PCR-confirmed SARS-CoV-2 infection or an uninfected control (not recorded which). Each CDR3 is given with its conserved first and last residue. A D gene is named only where the DNA matches it firmly. Rows give clone size only sometimes, using once, few, many, or a class for an expanded clone.

CDR3 | DNA | V | D | J | size
CASSRTGGESPLHF | TGTGCCAGCAGCCGGACAGGAGGGGAATCACCCCTCCACTTT | TRBV7-9 | TRBD1 | TRBJ1-6 | many
CASSKDEQYF | TGTGCCAGCAGCAAAGACGAGCAGTACTTC | TRBV21-1 | . | TRBJ2-7 | many
CASSLGDKSNQPQHF | TGCGCCAGCAGCTTGGGAGACAAAAGCAATCAGCCCCAGCATTTT | TRBV5-1 | . | TRBJ1-5 | few
CASSLVGSRETQYF | TGTGCCAGCAGTTTAGTCGGCTCAAGGGAGACCCAGTACTTC | TRBV28 | . | TRBJ2-5 | .
CASRRQPWEKLFF | TGTGCCAGCCGCCGACAGCCCTGGGAAAAACTGTTTTTT | TRBV27 | . | TRBJ1-4 | many
CASSPEEYNEQFF | TGTGCCAGCAGCCCGGAGGAGTACAATGAGCAGTTCTTC | TRBV11-1 | . | TRBJ2-1 | .
CASSQVGPVSSYNEQFF | TGCGCCAGCAGCCAAGTGGGACCGGTAAGCTCCTACAATGAGCAGTTCTTC | TRBV4-1 | . | TRBJ2-1 | .
CASSFDGELGYTF | TGTGCCAGCAGTTTCGACGGGGAGCTAGGCTACACCTTC | TRBV12-3/TRBV12-4 | . | TRBJ1-2 | few
CASSYGTNEQFF | TGTGCCAGCAGTTACGGGACGAATGAGCAGTTCTTC | TRBV6-6 | . | TRBJ2-1 | many
CSARDAGADTQYF | TGCAGTGCTAGAGATGCGGGTGCAGATACGCAGTATTTT | TRBV20-1 | . | TRBJ2-3 | few
CASSNAGQYNEQFF | TGTGCCAGTAGCAACGCGGGACAATACAATGAGCAGTTCTTC | TRBV19 | . | TRBJ2-1 | few
CASSFPGLAFNEQFF | TGTGCCAGCAGTTTTCCGGGACTAGCGTTCAATGAGCAGTTCTTC | TRBV27 | TRBD2 | TRBJ2-1 | many
CASSLDRILAGGYEQFF | TGTGCCAGCAGCTTAGATCGGATACTAGCGGGAGGATATGAGCAGTTCTTC | TRBV11-2 | TRBD2 | TRBJ2-1 | few
CSVLAGTGYEQYF | TGCAGCGTCCTTGCCGGGACAGGGTACGAGCAGTACTTC | TRBV29-1 | TRBD1 | TRBJ2-7 | few
CASSATGEDQPQHF | TGTGCCAGCAGCGCGACAGGGGAGGATCAGCCCCAGCATTTT | TRBV5-5 | TRBD1 | TRBJ1-5 | few
CASSSEGFTEAFF | TGTGCCAGCAGCTCAGAGGGGTTCACTGAAGCTTTCTTT | TRBV7-9 | . | TRBJ1-1 | .
CSATTGGDLNEQFF | TGCAGTGCTACCACAGGGGGGGATCTCAATGAGCAGTTCTTC | TRBV20-1 | . | TRBJ2-1 | .
CASSLTQGLTEAFF | TGTGCCAGCAGCCTTACGCAGGGGCTCACTGAAGCTTTCTTT | TRBV6-5 | . | TRBJ1-1 | many
CASSYSVGSPYEQYF | TGTGCCAGCAGTTACTCCGTTGGATCCCCTTACGAGCAGTACTTC | TRBV6-6 | . | TRBJ2-7 | few
CASSSGASYNEQFF | TGTGCCAGCTCGAGCGGGGCCTCCTACAATGAGCAGTTCTTC | TRBV2 | TRBD2 | TRBJ2-1 | .
CASSPFPKGRIYEQYF | TGTGCCAGCAGCCCCTTTCCCAAAGGGAGGATCTACGAGCAGTACTTC | TRBV3-1 | . | TRBJ2-7 | many
CASSSLAGQETQYF | TGTGCCAGCAGTTCCTTAGCGGGCCAAGAGACCCAGTACTTC | TRBV6-6 | TRBD2 | TRBJ2-5 | few
CSGTGGSTGMNTEAFF | TGCAGTGGAACAGGGGGCTCTACGGGGATGAACACTGAAGCTTTCTTT | TRBV20-1 | TRBD1 | TRBJ1-1 | .
CASSPSHTSPGELFF | TGTGCCAGCAGCCCGTCACACACTTCGCCCGGGGAGCTGTTTTTT | TRBV7-9 | . | TRBJ2-2 | many
CASSSRDRFYEQYF | TGTGCCAGCAGCTCCCGGGACAGATTCTACGAGCAGTACTTC | TRBV11-2 | TRBD1 | TRBJ2-7 | .
CASSEGGGNQPQHF | TGTGCCAGCAGTGAAGGGGGCGGCAATCAGCCCCAGCATTTT | TRBV6-1 | . | TRBJ1-5 | many
CASSQPGPLAEQFF | TGTGCCAGCAGCCAACCCGGGCCCCTAGCAGAGCAGTTCTTC | TRBV3-1 | . | TRBJ2-1 | few
CATSDWANVLTF | TGTGCCACCAGCGATTGGGCCAACGTCCTGACTTTC | TRBV24-1 | . | TRBJ2-6 | .
CASSIGRSEQYF | TGTGCCAGCAGCATCGGACGGTCCGAGCAGTACTTC | TRBV5-4 | . | TRBJ2-7 | few
CASSRQGQDTQYF | TGTGCCAGCAGCAGACAGGGACAAGATACGCAGTATTTT | TRBV5-5 | TRBD1 | TRBJ2-3 | many
CSASVLLSPLNTGELFF | TGCAGTGCTTCAGTATTACTCTCACCTTTAAACACCGGGGAGCTGTTTTTT | TRBV20-1 | . | TRBJ2-2 | .
CSARDSRVHEQYF | TGCAGTGCTAGAGATAGCAGGGTCCACGAGCAGTACTTC | TRBV20-1 | . | TRBJ2-7 | .
CASNEGASNQPQHF | TGTGCCAGTAATGAGGGGGCAAGCAATCAGCCCCAGCATTTT | TRBV19 | TRBD1 | TRBJ1-5 | .
CASRETSGYNEQFF | TGTGCCAGCAGGGAGACTAGCGGGTACAATGAGCAGTTCTTC | TRBV2 | TRBD2 | TRBJ2-1 | few
CASSYLTSGGPNEQFF | TGTGCCAGCAGTTATTTGACTAGCGGGGGGCCTAATGAGCAGTTCTTC | TRBV27 | TRBD2 | TRBJ2-1 | .
CASGIAGYRNEQFF | TGTGCCAGCGGTATAGCGGGATATAGGAATGAGCAGTTCTTC | TRBV3-1 | TRBD2 | TRBJ2-1 | .
CASSQAEGIYEQYF | TGCGCCAGCAGCCAAGCGGAGGGAATCTACGAGCAGTACTTC | TRBV4-1 | . | TRBJ2-7 | few
CASSFTRTNTEAFF | TGTGCCAGCAGCTTTACAAGGACCAACACTGAAGCTTTCTTT | TRBV11-2 | . | TRBJ1-1 | few
CASSGLAGASYNEQFF | TGTGCCAGCAGCGGACTAGCGGGAGCATCCTACAATGAGCAGTTCTTC | TRBV6-4 | TRBD2 | TRBJ2-1 | many
CSVSWLVVETQYF | TGCAGCGTCAGTTGGTTGGTTGTAGAGACCCAGTACTTC | TRBV29-1 | . | TRBJ2-5 | .
CASSFQGGTEAFF | TGCGCCAGCAGCTTCCAGGGCGGTACTGAAGCTTTCTTT | TRBV5-1 | . | TRBJ1-1 | .
CASLSNESGSNEQFF | TGTGCCAGTCTTTCCAATGAGAGTGGGTCCAATGAGCAGTTCTTC | TRBV12-3/TRBV12-4 | . | TRBJ2-1 | .
CASSHGLEFDEQFF | TGTGCCAGCAGCCATGGACTAGAATTCGATGAGCAGTTCTTC | TRBV4-2 | TRBD2 | TRBJ2-1 | .
CASTLRGDTYQPQHF | TGTGCCAGCACCCTCAGGGGGGACACTTATCAGCCCCAGCATTTT | TRBV6-2/TRBV6-3 | TRBD1 | TRBJ1-5 | .
CASSQIVDGLFDNQPQHF | TGTGCCAGCAGCCAGATCGTGGACGGCTTGTTTGACAATCAGCCCCAGCATTTT | TRBV3-1 | . | TRBJ1-5 | once
CSASTGYEQYF | TGCAGCGCCTCCACAGGGTACGAGCAGTACTTC | TRBV29-1 | . | TRBJ2-7 | .
CASSYSPANTEAFF | TGTGCCAGCAGTTACTCCCCGGCGAACACTGAAGCTTTCTTT | TRBV6-5 | . | TRBJ1-1 | many
CSAADRKYHEQYF | TGCAGTGCTGCCGACAGGAAATACCACGAGCAGTACTTC | TRBV20-1 | . | TRBJ2-7 | few
CASSRQAGAQPQHF | TGTGCCAGCAGTAGACAGGCGGGGGCTCAGCCCCAGCATTTT | TRBV27 | . | TRBJ1-5 | .
CASSQGQGRWNEQFF | TGTGCCAGCAGCCAAGGACAGGGAAGGTGGAATGAGCAGTTCTTC | TRBV7-9 | TRBD1 | TRBJ2-1 | few